What follows are 18 T cell receptor beta chains derived from one specimen sequenced in a study of blood T cell repertoires in COVID-19. Generated by immunoSEQ multiplex PCR, the TCRdb table keeps only in-frame clones and is missing some. The data contain about 63,000 clones, approximately 90% of them seen just once; the ten biggest clones take up approximately 20%. The sample taken for sequencing was peripheral blood. These receptors came from a woman of 80 years or more with acute or convalescent COVID-19.

The genes are TRBV24-1 and TRBJ2-2; 13 nucleotides align to TRBD2. Losses at the gene ends were 3 bases for V and 6 bases for J; bases not matched to a gene: 3. Germline V gene lookup returns CDR1 KGHDR and CDR2 SFDVKD. The CDR3 runs to 16 residues. CDR3 amino acids: CATSDGLAGVSGELFF. The CDR3 coding sequence is TGTGCCACCAGTGATGGACTAGCGGGAGTCTCCGGGGAGCTGTTTTTT.

The gene calls are TRBV28 and TRBJ2-7, with 10 bases identical to TRBD2. With 10 bases clipped from V and 4 bases from J, the junction kept 10 bases outside the gene matches. The CDR3 totals 14 residues. Germline V gene data show CDR1 as MDHEN and CDR2 as SYDVKM. The CDR3 sequence is CATTYSGGLYEQYF. CDR3 coding DNA: TGTGCCACCACCTATAGCGGGGGGCTGTACGAGCAGTACTTC.

This clone was seen a few times. The V gene is TRBV19, the J gene TRBJ1-2; maybe TRBD1 (6 bases). The germline V and J ends were trimmed by 7 bases and 10 bases, with 19 bases remaining between them. In germline, CDR1 is LNHDA, CDR2 SQIVND (reference sequence). The CDR3 extends over 13 amino acids. CDR3 nucleotide sequence: TGTGCCAGTATCGGGACAAGGGGATCGGACTACACCTTC. This gives the protein CASIGTRGSDYTF.

The chain uses TRBV5-4 and TRBJ2-6; TRBD2 aligns across 10 bases. Germline CDR1 is SGHNT and CDR2 is YYREEE (reference sequence). The CDR3 totals 18 residues. J gave up 3 bases and V 4 bases, and 10 bases lay outside the gene matches. CDR3 residues: CASSPGLAGGGGANVLTF. The CDR3 DNA sequence: TGTGCCAGCAGCCCGGGCTTAGCGGGGGGAGGTGGGGCCAACGTCCTGACTTTC.

The rearrangement uses TRBV5-6 and TRBJ2-5, with D hard to call. Trimming cost V 6 bases and J 1 base, with 22 bases left between them. The CDR3 sequence is 17 residues long. CDR1 is SGHDT, CDR2 YYEEEE, per germline. The CDR3 loop is CASTRMLPSLGQETQYF. CDR3 sequence (DNA): TGTGCCAGCACGCGGATGCTCCCTTCCCTGGGCCAAGAGACCCAGTACTTC.

This chain links TRBV5-1 with TRBJ2-3, with D maybe TRBD2 (6 bases). There are 14 residues in the CDR3. The germline V gene encodes CDR1 SGHRS and CDR2 YFSETQ. With 3 bases removed from V and 5 bases from J, the gap between germline ends came to 13 bases. The CDR3 sequence: CASSWGLNIDTQYF. The DNA for the CDR3 is TGCGCCAGCAGCTGGGGACTTAACATAGATACGCAGTATTTT.

This rearrangement joins TRBV19 to TRBJ1-5, with D possibly matching TRBD1 (5 bases). Germline lookup yields CDR1 LNHDA and CDR2 SQIVND (reference sequence). Trimming took off 10 bases at V and 0 bases at J, with 13 bases between the two ends. The CDR3 sequence is 14 residues long. CDR3 sequence: CATNDRYSNQPQHF. CDR3 nucleotide sequence: TGTGCCACGAATGACAGATATAGCAATCAGCCCCAGCATTTT.

This chain links TRBV30 with TRBJ2-7; possible D gene TRBD1, 5 bases. The germline V gene encodes CDR1 GTSNPN and CDR2 SVGIG (reference sequence). This CDR3 is built from 12 residues. Trimming removed 5 bases at V and 1 base at J, with 9 bases between. DNA for the CDR3: TGTGCCTGGGGGGCAGGATCCTACGAGCAGTACTTC. The encoded protein is CAWGAGSYEQYF.

The chain has TRBV30 and TRBJ1-5; 7 nucleotides align to TRBD1. Germline CDR1 reads GTSNPN; CDR2 reads SVGIG (reference sequence). The CDR3 has 15 amino acids. J was trimmed by 4 bases and V by 4 bases; bases with no gene match: 10. The chain's CDR3 is CAWKGPGQSNQPQHF. The CDR3 nucleotides read TGTGCCTGGAAAGGGCCGGGACAGTCTAATCAGCCCCAGCATTTT.

The chain combines TRBV28 with TRBJ2-1, with D possibly being TRBD2 (5 bases). Looked up from germline, CDR1 is MDHEN and CDR2 is SYDVKM. This CDR3 is 11 amino acids long. Trimming removed 2 bases from V and 9 bases from J, with 5 bases in between. CDR3 bases: TGTGCCAGCAGTTTACGGGGTGAGCAGTTCTTC. It yields the protein CASSLRGEQFF.

The chain links TRBV6-6 to TRBJ2-7; the D is unclear. Trimming stripped 4 bases from V and 7 bases from J, with 14 bases between. Germline V gene lookup returns CDR1 MNHNY and CDR2 SVGAGI (reference sequence). The CDR3 consists of 13 residues. This CDR3 is CASSSLGLFEQYF. Written as DNA, the CDR3 is TGTGCCAGCAGTTCTCTAGGTTTGTTTGAGCAGTACTTC.

V gene TRBV14 combines with J gene TRBJ1-1; 7 positions match TRBD1. The CDR3 extends over 18 amino acids. V lost 1 base and J lost 6; bases outside the gene matches: 17. CDR1 and CDR2 from the germline V gene are SGHDN and FVKESK. Here the CDR3 DNA reads TGTGCCAGCAGCCAAGGCTACGGACAGGCCTCCCGAAGCCCTGAAGCTTTCTTT. It specifies CASSQGYGQASRSPEAFF.

The chain links TRBV5-1 to TRBJ2-3; possibly TRBD2 for D (6 bases). Trimming pared 7 bases from V and 1 base from J, leaving 16 bases between. This CDR3 is 15 amino acids long. CDR1 and CDR2 (germline): SGHRS, YFSETQ. The CDR3 sequence is CASCPGESGTDTQYF. The CDR3 DNA reads TGCGCCAGCTGTCCGGGGGAGTCGGGCACAGATACGCAGTATTTT.

This clone has just one count. The chain joins TRBV27 to TRBJ2-1; 7 bases align to TRBD1. Germline lookup yields CDR1 MNHEY and CDR2 SMNVEV (reference sequence). V dropped 7 bases and J dropped 4; count of bases not matched to a gene: 7. This CDR3 contains 14 residues. The CDR3 here is CASTRTGLYNEQFF. DNA of the CDR3: TGTGCCAGCACGAGGACAGGACTTTACAATGAGCAGTTCTTC.

The chain combines TRBV9 with TRBJ1-5; perhaps TRBD1 as D (5 bases). The germline gives CDR1 SGDLS, CDR2 YYNGEE. V lost 1 base and J 4 bases, leaving 9 bases between the germline ends. There are 14 residues in the CDR3. CDR3 nucleotides: TGTGCCAGCAGCGTATACGCAGGGAATCAGCCCCAGCATTTT. Encoded protein: CASSVYAGNQPQHF. The full variable domain, completed using reference TRBV9 and TRBJ1-5, is DSGVTQTPKHLITATGQRVTLRCSPRSGDLSVYWYQQSLDQGLQFLIQYYNGEERAKGNILERFSAQQFPDLHSELNLSSLELGDSALYFCASSVYAGNQPQHFGDGTRLSIL.

The chain has TRBV19 and TRBJ1-4; no clear D gene. Germline CDR1 is LNHDA and CDR2 is SQIVND (reference sequence). V dropped 3 bases and J dropped 5 bases, with 19 bases sitting between them. The CDR3 length is 17 residues. The CDR3 nucleotides read TGTGCCAGTAGTATCCTGCGGAGGACCGGCTCGAATGAAAAACTGTTTTTT. Translated: CASSILRRTGSNEKLFF.

The chain joins TRBV24-1 to TRBJ1-2, with 7 nucleotides matching TRBD1. Unmatched junction bases numbered 8, after V lost 4 bases and J lost 7 bases. Germline CDR1 and CDR2: KGHDR and SFDVKD. The CDR3 is made up of 14 amino acids. The CDR3 sequence is CATSDPGTVSGYTF. The CDR3 nucleotides read TGTGCCACCAGTGACCCGGGGACAGTTAGTGGCTACACCTTC.

This clone was counted a few times. This sequence joins TRBV9 and TRBJ2-2, with 7 bases that match TRBD2. Germline CDR1 SGDLS, CDR2 YYNGEE. CDR3 size: 14 residues. Losses at the gene ends were 1 base for V and 5 bases for J; bases not matched to a gene: 2. CDR3: CASSVSSGTGELFF. In DNA form, the CDR3 reads TGTGCCAGCAGCGTATCTAGCGGTACCGGGGAGCTGTTTTTT.